The sample holds many counts of the clone carrying this T cell receptor beta chain. The data are from a study of early T cells in non-severe SARS-CoV-2 infection. Per the germline V gene, CDR1 is SQVTM and CDR2 is ANQGSEA. V was clipped by 0 bases and J by 2 bases; unmatched bases: 6. The CDR3 is 16 residues long. Each CDR3 protein is one row after TCRdb ran MiXCR on the 5' RACE reads. Of tens of thousands of distinct CDR3 sequences in the sample, around 5.4% were seen once. The sequenced material came from whole blood. This TCR was recovered from an adult who was a healthcare worker with PCR-confirmed SARS-CoV-2 infection or an uninfected control (not recorded which). The chain combines TRBV29-1 with TRBJ2-3; 9 bases map to TRBD1. The CDR3 DNA is TGCAGCGTTGAAGAGCAGGACAGGGGACTCACAGATACGCAGTATTTT. Protein product: CSVEEQDRGLTDTQYF.